The next 21 T cell receptor beta chains were all read from a single sample in a study of Graves' ophthalmopathy and Graves' hyperthyroidism. Using RNA transcripts, the TCR beta CDR3 regions were amplified. Second-round multiplex PCR came after first-round RT-PCR with HTBI primers. One entry per CDR3 protein, called by TCRdb with MiXCR from the multiplex PCR reads. The table shows hundreds of thousands of distinct CDR3 sequences, with about 20% occurring only once. Material: peripheral blood. These receptors were taken from a woman aged 18-29 years with stable Graves' hyperthyroidism. Some clones in this sample may be carry-over from other donors' samples.

J is TRBJ2-7 and V is TRBV29-1; D possibly corresponds to TRBD2 (6 bases). CDR1 is SQVTM and CDR2 is ANQGSEA in the germline V gene. V lost 7 bases to trimming and J lost 6 bases, with 13 bases between them. The CDR3 loop spans 11 amino acids. The CDR3 is CSARTTAEQYF. Here the CDR3 DNA reads TGCAGCGCCCGGACTACGGCCGAGCAGTACTTC.

This clonotype has ten or more counts. The genes are TRBV12-3 or TRBV12-4 and TRBJ1-5, with 9 positions matching TRBD1. The CDR3 runs to 15 residues. With 6 bases clipped from V and 5 bases from J, the junction kept 8 bases outside the gene matches. CDR3 loop: CASRNGQGFDQPQHF. CDR3 coding DNA: TGTGCCAGCAGGAATGGACAGGGGTTTGATCAGCCCCAGCATTTT.

The chain joins TRBV28 to TRBJ1-1; D is undetermined. The V gene lost 11 bases and the J gene lost 3 bases, with 7 bases spanning the gap. The CDR3 is 10 residues long. From germline, CDR1 is MDHEN and CDR2 SYDVKM. DNA for the CDR3: TGTGCCGCAAGGGACACTGAAGCTTTCTTT. Its protein is CAARDTEAFF.

This clonotype was observed many times. The chain links TRBV19 to TRBJ1-5, with D perhaps matching TRBD1 (5 bases). Trimming pared 3 bases from V and 0 bases from J, leaving 12 bases between. Germline V gene sequence: CDR1 LNHDA, CDR2 SQIVND (reference sequence). The CDR3 is made up of 16 amino acids. CDR3 sequence (DNA): TGTGCCAGTAGTATCCAGGGCAGAACTAGCAATCAGCCCCAGCATTTT. Its protein product is CASSIQGRTSNQPQHF.

This clonotype was observed a handful of times. Its ends do not fully match the called genes, so a read error is possible. The chain employs TRBV2 and TRBJ2-5; 9 nucleotides align to TRBD2. The CDR3 is 16 residues long. Germline values: CDR1 SNHLY, CDR2 FYNNEI. The CDR3 nucleotides read TGTGCCAGCAGACAAGGGGCGGGAGGGAAGAAAGAGACCAAGTACTTC. It encodes CASRQGAGGKKETKYF. Complete variable domain (other parts from reference TRBV2 and TRBJ2-5): EPEVTQTPSHQVTQMGQEVILRCVPISNHLYFYWYRQILGQKVEFLVSFYNNEISEKSEIFDDQFSVERPDGSNFTLKIRSTKLEDSAMYFCASRQGAGGKKETKYFGPGTRLLVL.

The rearrangement uses TRBV6-5 and TRBJ1-3; no reliable D call. The CDR3 is made up of 15 amino acids. V shed 5 bases and J shed 3 bases, with 14 bases lying between them. The germline V gene encodes CDR1 MNHEY and CDR2 SVGAGI. The CDR3 is CASSNHGRVGNTIYF. DNA of the CDR3: TGTGCCAGCAGTAACCACGGGAGAGTTGGAAACACCATATATTTT.

There are a few counts of this clonotype. The chain links TRBV4-1 to TRBJ1-2, with D possibly matching TRBD1 (5 bases). V lost 4 bases to trimming and J lost 5 bases, with 14 bases between them. The length of the CDR3 is 14 residues. CDR1 and CDR2 (germline): MGHRA, YSYEKL. Here the CDR3 reads CASSRPGAAYGYTF. CDR3 nucleotides: TGCGCCAGCAGCCGTCCCGGGGCTGCATATGGCTACACCTTC.

This clonotype was recorded many times. This chain uses TRBV19 with TRBJ1-1, with 8 bases matching TRBD1. This CDR3 region has 14 residues. Germline V gene data show CDR1 as LNHDA and CDR2 as SQIVND (reference sequence). With 5 bases clipped from V and 2 bases from J, the junction kept 4 bases outside the gene matches. CDR3 DNA sequence: TGTGCCAGTAGTCGAGGACAGGGAAACACTGAAGCTTTCTTT. It translates to CASSRGQGNTEAFF. The full variable domain, its missing parts supplied by reference TRBV19 and TRBJ1-1, is DGGITQSPKYLFRKEGQNVTLSCEQNLNHDAMYWYRQDPGQGLRLIYYSQIVNDFQKGDIAEGYSVSREKKESFPLTVTSAQKNPTAFYLCASSRGQGNTEAFFGQGTRLTVV.

This clonotype showed up just a few times. This chain uses TRBV18 with TRBJ1-3; D not certain. Trimming pared 6 bases from V and 7 bases from J, leaving 10 bases between. The CDR3 is made up of 12 amino acids. Germline assignment: CDR1 KGHSH and CDR2 LQKENI. The CDR3 here is CASSLYYNTIYF. CDR3 coding DNA: TGTGCCAGCTCGCTTTATTACAACACCATATATTTT.

The chain has TRBV7-8 and TRBJ1-3; D call uncertain. Trimming left V 7 bases short and J 4 bases short, with 17 bases between. Germline CDR1 is SGHVS and CDR2 is FQNEAQ. There are 15 residues in the CDR3. The CDR3 sequence: CASMPREAAGNTIYF. The CDR3 DNA reads as TGTGCCAGCATGCCCCGCGAGGCAGCCGGAAACACCATATATTTT.

This clonotype has ten or more counts. The chain uses TRBV11-3 and TRBJ1-1, with TRBD1 identical over 7 bases. The germline V gene has CDR1 SGHNT and CDR2 YENEEA. CDR3 length: 15 amino acids. Losses at the gene ends were 9 bases for V and 5 bases for J; bases not matched to a gene: 15. In nucleotides, the CDR3 is TGTGCCAGAGGGGGCGGGAGGACGTGTTGGACTGAAGCTTTCTTT. Translation gives CARGGGRTCWTEAFF.

At least ten counts were recorded for this clonotype. The V call is TRBV28, the J call TRBJ1-5; D perhaps matches TRBD1 (5 bases). V dropped 4 bases and J dropped 0 bases, with 22 bases sitting between them. The CDR3 totals 19 residues. Per the germline V gene, CDR1 is MDHEN and CDR2 is SYDVKM. DNA of the CDR3: TGTGCCAGCAGTTCGATACAAGACAAGAGGGGCCATAGCAATCAGCCCCAGCATTTT. Protein sequence: CASSSIQDKRGHSNQPQHF. The full variable domain, in which reference TRBV28 and TRBJ1-5 provide the parts outside the CDR3, is DVKVTQSSRYLVKRTGEKVFLECVQDMDHENMFWYRQDPGLGLRLIYFSYDVKMKEKGDIPEGYSVSREKKERFSLILESASTNQTSMYLCASSSIQDKRGHSNQPQHFGDGTRLSIL.

This rearrangement joins TRBV7-2 to TRBJ2-1; D is unresolved. V gave up 1 base and J gave up 8 bases, with 9 bases separating them. The germline V gene encodes CDR1 SGHTA and CDR2 FQGNSA. CDR3 length equals 13 residues. The CDR3 loop reads CASSLVFPDEQFF. DNA of the CDR3: TGTGCCAGCAGCTTAGTTTTCCCTGATGAGCAGTTCTTC.

This clonotype was counted at least ten times. The chain recombines TRBV12-3 or TRBV12-4 with TRBJ2-5; possibly TRBD2 for D (5 bases). V dropped 3 bases and J dropped 4 bases, with 9 bases sitting between them. The CDR3 is 13 residues long. CDR3 bases: TGTGCCAGCAGTTTGATCGGAGGAGAGACCCAGTACTTC. Its protein is CASSLIGGETQYF.

This clonotype was counted at least ten times. V is TRBV12-3 or TRBV12-4 and J is TRBJ2-5; tentative D call: TRBD2 (5 bases). V was shortened by 0 bases and J by 3 bases, with 11 bases between the two germline ends. CDR3 size: 15 residues. The CDR3 region is CASSLASGMEETQYF. CDR3 nucleotide sequence: TGTGCCAGCAGTTTAGCAAGCGGAATGGAAGAGACCCAGTACTTC.

This clonotype was counted many times. The V gene is TRBV6-5, the J gene TRBJ1-1; D gene ambiguous. The germline gives CDR1 MNHEY, CDR2 SVGAGI. The CDR3 covers 13 residues. The V end lost 2 bases, the J end lost 3 bases, and 7 bases lay between the germline ends. In nucleotides, the CDR3 is TGTGCCAGCAGTTACAGTAGGGACACTGAAGCTTTCTTT. The encoded protein is CASSYSRDTEAFF.

The J gene is TRBJ2-7, the V gene TRBV13, with D perhaps matching TRBD2 (5 bases). Looked up from germline, CDR1 is PRHDT and CDR2 is FYEKMQ (reference sequence). The CDR3 sequence is 13 residues long. V was trimmed by 3 bases and J by 9 bases, leaving 15 bases between them. The CDR3 DNA reads TGTGCCAGCAGCTTGGCAAGCGGCGAGGCGCAGTACTTC. Its protein product is CASSLASGEAQYF.

There are a few counts of this clonotype. The J gene is TRBJ1-3, the V gene TRBV12-3 or TRBV12-4; D gene ambiguous. The CDR3 is 14 residues long. Trimming removed 0 bases from V and 4 bases from J, with 7 bases in between. For the CDR3, the DNA is TGTGCCAGCAGTTTAGCGAGCGGGGGAAACACCATATATTTT. This sequence encodes CASSLASGGNTIYF.

CDR3 sequence: CASSEKRSGTEAFF. The CDR3 DNA follows: TGCGCCAGCAGTGAGAAAAGGTCGGGCACTGAAGCTTTCTTT. J is TRBJ1-1 and V is TRBV10-1, with unresolved D. V gave up 2 bases and J gave up 4 bases, with 11 bases separating them. The CDR3 extends over 14 amino acids. Germline CDR1 is WNHNN and CDR2 is SYGVQD (reference sequence).

This clonotype was observed at least ten times. The chain joins TRBV15 to TRBJ2-7, with a possible D match to TRBD1 (7 bases). V lost 5 bases and J lost 7, with 21 bases in between. This CDR3 is built from 15 residues. Per germline, CDR1 LNHNV and CDR2 YYDKDF (reference sequence). The CDR3 coding sequence is TGTGCCACCAGCTCCGACAGGGCCCGGCGGGGTGAGCAGTACTTC. As protein: CATSSDRARRGEQYF.

This clonotype was found many times. The J gene is TRBJ1-6, the V gene TRBV9, with TRBD1 as a possible D gene (5 bases). Germline V gives CDR1 SGDLS, CDR2 YYNGEE. V lost 3 bases and J lost 6, with 10 bases in between. This CDR3 has 14 residues. In DNA form, the CDR3 reads TGTGCCAGCAGCGCAGGGCCAATTAATTCACCCCTCCACTTT. Translated, it gives CASSAGPINSPLHF.